These 18 T cell receptor beta chains came from one sample sequenced in a study of blood T cells in healthy people across ages. Through a sample-barcoded 5' primer and a J-beta primer mix, a second PCR was run for roughly 6 to 11 cycles. TCRdb passed the 5' RACE reads through MiXCR, listing each CDR3 protein once. The table has approximately 670,000 distinct CDR3 sequences, approximately 40% seen once. The sequencing input was blood. The source of these receptors is a man older than 75 in good health.

The CDR3 sequence: CASSLGQGVLRYEQYF. The CDR3, as DNA: TGTGCCAGCAGCTTAGGCCAAGGGGTCCTAAGATACGAGCAGTACTTC. The V call is TRBV11-1, the J call TRBJ2-7, with D tentatively TRBD1 (5 bases). The CDR3 is 16 amino acids. CDR1 is SGHAT and CDR2 is FQDESV in the germline V gene (reference sequence). The V and J ends lost 1 base and 4 bases respectively, with 17 bases between them.

This rearrangement joins TRBV27 to TRBJ1-5; a possible D gene is TRBD1 (6 bases). This CDR3 spans 13 amino acids. V lost 6 bases and J 6 bases, leaving 12 bases between the germline ends. In germline, CDR1 is MNHEY, CDR2 SMNVEV (reference sequence). CDR3 region: CASRLTGGQPQHF. The CDR3 coding sequence is TGTGCCAGCAGACTGACAGGTGGTCAGCCCCAGCATTTT.

The gene calls are TRBV25-1 and TRBJ2-5; D is ambiguous. CDR1 and CDR2 from the germline V gene are MGHDK and SYGVNS. V was pared by 7 bases and J by 11 bases, with 20 bases between. The CDR3 consists of 13 residues. CDR3 DNA sequence: TGTGCCAGCATAGGACCTCCTTACAATGAGCAGTACTTC. It is translated as CASIGPPYNEQYF.

Concerning this clonotype: Relative to the germline gene, one junction end is altered; a read error may explain this. The chain is built from TRBV12-3 or TRBV12-4 and TRBJ2-4, with 7 bases that match TRBD1. The CDR3 has 15 residues. The CDR3: CVSSLAHGQANAVYF. The CDR3 DNA sequence: TGTGTCAGCAGTTTAGCGCACGGACAGGCCAATGCAGTGTACTTC.

The chain carries TRBV6-2 or TRBV6-3 and TRBJ2-3; 10 bases match TRBD2. This CDR3 is 14 amino acids long. Germline loops: CDR1 MNHEY, CDR2 SVGEGT. V lost 6 bases, J lost 6 bases, and 6 bases stayed unmatched. CDR3 coding DNA: TGTGCCAGCAGCCTGATGACTAGCGGGGATACGCAGTATTTT. Translated, it gives CASSLMTSGDTQYF.

The V and J genes are TRBV7-8 and TRBJ2-6; D is undetermined. This CDR3 has 13 residues. Germline CDR1 reads SGHVS; CDR2 reads FQNEAQ. The CDR3 is CASQASGANVLTF. DNA for the CDR3: TGTGCTTCCCAGGCCTCTGGGGCCAACGTCCTGACTTTC.

The chain carries TRBV2 and TRBJ1-4; a weak D match, TRBD1 (6 bases). This CDR3 is 15 amino acids long. V was trimmed by 6 bases and J by 1 base, leaving 12 bases between them. Germline assignment: CDR1 SNHLY and CDR2 FYNNEI. The CDR3 sequence: CASSHDRRTNEKLFF. The CDR3 DNA follows: TGTGCCAGCAGCCACGACAGGAGAACTAATGAAAAACTGTTTTTT.

This clonotype was counted a single time. This chain uses TRBV6-1 with TRBJ2-7; unclear D gene. Germline-derived CDR1 and CDR2 are MNHNS and SASEGT. There are 13 residues in the CDR3. V was trimmed by 1 base and J by 6 bases, leaving 10 bases between them. The CDR3 nucleotides are TGTGCCAGCAGTGAAGTTCGGGTTCGCGAGCAGTACTTC. Its translation: CASSEVRVREQYF.

The chain links TRBV7-2 to TRBJ2-7, with a tentative D call TRBD2 (5 bases). Germline CDR1 and CDR2: SGHTA and FQGNSA. There are 13 residues in the CDR3. Trimming shortened V by 7 bases and J by 12 bases, and 22 bases separated the two germline ends. CDR3: CASISERTAQGYF. CDR3 in DNA: TGTGCCAGCATCTCAGAAAGGACTGCTCAAGGGTACTTC.

CDR3: CASIPTGPYNEQYF. Written as DNA, the CDR3 is TGTGCCAGCATACCGACAGGGCCCTACAATGAGCAGTACTTC. The genes are TRBV11-2 and TRBJ2-1; 7 bases match TRBD1. The last part of the DNA fits TRBJ2-7 better; the J call may be wrong. Germline CDR1 SGHAT, CDR2 FQNNGV. CDR3 length: 14 residues.

The chain has TRBV4-2 and TRBJ2-1, with TRBD2 matching 10 bases. The CDR3 contains 17 residues. Trimming took 1 base from V and 6 from J; bases not matched to a gene: 9. Germline V gene data show CDR1 as LGHNA and CDR2 as YNFKEQ. CDR3 sequence: CASSQVVGAGGPNEQFF. DNA for the CDR3: TGTGCCAGCAGCCAAGTAGTTGGAGCGGGAGGGCCCAATGAGCAGTTCTTC.

This clonotype was picked up a small number of times. V and J are TRBV6-5 and TRBJ2-4, with D possibly matching TRBD2 (5 bases). The J call is doubtful: the DNA matches TRBJ2-7 better. The CDR3 runs to 17 residues. Germline CDR1 reads MNHEY; CDR2 reads SVGAGI. The CDR3: CASSYSNIELTRGEQYF. DNA of the CDR3: TGTGCCAGCAGTTACTCGAATATCGAATTAACCCGGGGCGAGCAGTACTTC.

This clonotype was seen only once. The V and J genes are TRBV28 and TRBJ2-7; 10 bases map to TRBD2. The V gene end was trimmed by 3 bases and the J gene end by 3 bases; junction bases not matched to a gene: 20. Germline lookup yields CDR1 MDHEN and CDR2 SYDVKM. This CDR3 is built from 20 residues. CDR3 protein: CASSFGLAGAGGKSYYEQYF. DNA of the CDR3: TGTGCCAGCAGTTTTGGTCTAGCGGGAGCGGGGGGAAAGTCGTACTACGAGCAGTACTTC. The whole variable domain, remainder taken from reference TRBV28 and TRBJ2-7, is DVKVTQSSRYLVKRTGEKVFLECVQDMDHENMFWYRQDPGLGLRLIYFSYDVKMKEKGDIPEGYSVSREKKERFSLILESASTNQTSMYLCASSFGLAGAGGKSYYEQYFGPGTRLTVT.

About this clonotype: The germline gene is not matched at one end of the junction; a read error may be the cause. The chain's CDR3 is CASNSQVMGSPPHF. CDR3 nucleotides: TGTGCCAGCAACTCACAGGTTATGGGTTCACCCCCCCACTTT. V usage is TRBV12-3 or TRBV12-4 and J usage is TRBJ1-6, with D perhaps TRBD1 (5 bases). The CDR3 contains 14 residues.

This clonotype was picked up a small number of times. The J gene is TRBJ2-3, the V gene TRBV12-5; D gene ambiguous. CDR1 is LGHNT and CDR2 is FRNRAP in the germline V gene. The CDR3 length is 11 residues. The V gene lost 9 bases and the J gene lost 5 bases, with 9 bases spanning the gap. The CDR3 is CARGLKDTQYF. The CDR3 nucleotides are TGTGCTAGGGGCCTGAAAGATACGCAGTATTTT.

This chain uses TRBV14 with TRBJ2-1; 16 nucleotides align to TRBD2. This CDR3 has 19 amino acids. V trimming: 2 bases; J trimming: 4 bases; junction bases outside the gene matches: 8. Per the germline V gene, CDR1 is SGHDN and CDR2 is FVKESK. CDR3 in amino acids: CASSQTAGLAGGPYNEQFF. CDR3 in DNA: TGTGCCAGCAGCCAAACAGCGGGACTAGCGGGAGGGCCGTACAATGAGCAGTTCTTC. Full variable domain (rest looked up from reference TRBV14 and TRBJ2-1): EAGVTQFPSHSVIEKGQTVTLRCDPISGHDNLYWYRRVMGKEIKFLLHFVKESKQDESGMPNNRFLAERTGGTYSTLKVQPAELEDSGVYFCASSQTAGLAGGPYNEQFFGPGTRLTVL.

This clonotype has a handful of counts. The rearrangement uses TRBV28 and TRBJ1-2, with D possibly TRBD1 on 6 matching bases. Between the trimmed V and J ends, which lost 3 bases and 4 bases, there was a span of 15 bases. The germline CDR1 and CDR2 sequences are MDHEN and SYDVKM. The CDR3 covers 15 residues. As DNA, the CDR3 is TGTGCCAGCAGTTTCCCCGCAGGGGAGGGCTATGGCTACACCTTC. It is translated as CASSFPAGEGYGYTF.

This rearrangement joins TRBV29-1 to TRBJ2-1, with TRBD2 matching over 11 bases. Germline CDR1 SQVTM, CDR2 ANQGSEA. This CDR3 has 15 residues. Trimming cost V 1 base and J 5 bases; bases outside gene matches: 4. The chain's CDR3 is CSVEAGTSGDNEQFF. The CDR3, as DNA: TGCAGCGTTGAAGCTGGGACTAGCGGAGACAATGAGCAGTTCTTC.